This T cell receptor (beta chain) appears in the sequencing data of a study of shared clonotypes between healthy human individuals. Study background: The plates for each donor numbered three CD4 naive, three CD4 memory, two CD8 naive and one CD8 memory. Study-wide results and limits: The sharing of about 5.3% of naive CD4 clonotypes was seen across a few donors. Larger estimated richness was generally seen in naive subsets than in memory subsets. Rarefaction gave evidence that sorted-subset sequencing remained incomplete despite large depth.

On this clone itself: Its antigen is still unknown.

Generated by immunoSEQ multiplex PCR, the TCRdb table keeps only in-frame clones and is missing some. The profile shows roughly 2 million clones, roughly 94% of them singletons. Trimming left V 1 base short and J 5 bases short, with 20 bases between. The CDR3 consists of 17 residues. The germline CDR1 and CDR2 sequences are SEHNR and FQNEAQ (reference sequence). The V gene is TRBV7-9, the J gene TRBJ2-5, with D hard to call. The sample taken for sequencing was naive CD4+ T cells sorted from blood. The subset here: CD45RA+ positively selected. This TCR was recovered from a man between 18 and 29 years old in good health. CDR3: CASSLVGTTTYGETQYF. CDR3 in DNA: TGTGCCAGCAGCTTAGTGGGTACCACCACCTATGGGGAGACCCAGTACTTC. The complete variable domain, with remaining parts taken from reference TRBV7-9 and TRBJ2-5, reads DTGVSQNPRHKITKRGQNVTFRCDPISEHNRLYWYRQTLGQGPEFLTYFQNEAQLEKSRLLSDRFSAERPKGSFSTLEIQRTEQGDSAMYLCASSLVGTTTYGETQYFGPGTRLLVL.